Detailed here is one T cell receptor (beta chain). This CDR3 comprises 13 residues. The germline V gene has CDR1 SGHAT and CDR2 FQNNGV. Trimming shortened V by 3 bases and J by 5 bases, and 10 bases separated the two germline ends. The data originate from a study of blood T cell repertoires in COVID-19. Across the whole study: Acute-phase and convalescent COVID-19 samples originated in the United States, Italy and Spain.

Some clones are missing from TCRdb's copy, which holds only in-frame ones; the method was immunoSEQ multiplex PCR. The table shows around 200,000 clones, with roughly 80% occurring only once. The chain joins TRBV11-2 to TRBJ1-1; D uncertain. This TCR was recovered from a man aged 45 to 65 with active or convalescent COVID-19. Material: peripheral blood. Written as DNA, the CDR3 is TGTGCCAGCAGCTTTGAGGGTTGGACTGAAGCTTTCTTT. Residues: CASSFEGWTEAFF.